Below are 7 T cell receptor beta chains sequenced from a single sample in a study of control samples from healthy donors and cancer patients. Clones were read by immunoSEQ multiplex PCR, and TCRdb kept only the in-frame ones, dropping some. Of 150,000 to 200,000 clones listed, about 92% are singletons. The sample taken for sequencing was blood. These receptor sequences come from a man aged 25-45 years in good health.

The chain carries TRBV12-3 or TRBV12-4 and TRBJ2-5, with 8 bases identical to TRBD1. The CDR3 has 13 residues. V gave up 3 bases and J gave up 5 bases; unmatched junction bases: 2. The CDR3, as DNA: TGTGCCAGCAGTTTGAGACAGGGGGAGACCCAGTACTTC. Protein product: CASSLRQGETQYF.

This chain joins TRBV28 and TRBJ1-1; 7 bases fit TRBD1. The CDR3 extends over 14 amino acids. The trim removed 5 bases at V and 3 bases at J, leaving 6 bases unmatched. Germline V gene lookup returns CDR1 MDHEN and CDR2 SYDVKM. The CDR3 region is CASSPGTAHTEAFF. CDR3 nucleotides: TGTGCCAGCAGTCCCGGGACAGCACACACTGAAGCTTTCTTT.

V gene TRBV10-2 combines with J gene TRBJ2-3; D not resolved. Trimming shortened V by 6 bases and J by 1 base, and 20 bases separated the two germline ends. The CDR3 covers 17 residues. CDR1 and CDR2 from the germline V gene are WSHSY and SAAADI. CDR3 protein: CASRTAWTARGTDTQYF. CDR3 nucleotides: TGCGCCAGCAGAACAGCATGGACCGCCCGGGGCACAGATACGCAGTATTTT.

The V gene is TRBV5-4, the J gene TRBJ2-7; 9 bases map to TRBD2. There are 14 residues in the CDR3. V trimming: 0 bases; J trimming: 2 bases; junction bases outside the gene matches: 0. Germline CDR1 is SGHNT and CDR2 is YYREEE (reference sequence). CDR3 in DNA: TGTGCCAGCAGCTTGGGGACTAGCGCCTACGAGCAGTACTTC. This encodes CASSLGTSAYEQYF.

This rearrangement joins TRBV9 to TRBJ1-3; possible D gene TRBD1, 5 bases. The CDR3 runs 16 residues. The germline gives CDR1 SGDLS, CDR2 YYNGEE. Trimming left V 2 bases short and J 0 bases short, with 12 bases between. The CDR3 DNA reads as TGTGCCAGCAGCGTCGGGGGTCCCCCCTCTGGAAACACCATATATTTT. It encodes CASSVGGPPSGNTIYF.

The V gene is TRBV5-1, the J gene TRBJ1-5, with a tentative D call TRBD1 (6 bases). Germline CDR1 reads SGHRS; CDR2 reads YFSETQ. The V end lost 5 bases, the J end lost 4 bases, and 13 bases lay between the germline ends. CDR3 length: 14 amino acids. The CDR3 here is CASSQGPRNQPQHF. The DNA for the CDR3 is TGCGCCAGCAGTCAGGGGCCGCGGAATCAGCCCCAGCATTTT. Combining the CDR3 with reference TRBV5-1 and TRBJ1-5 gives the whole variable domain KAGVTQTPRYLIKTRGQQVTLSCSPISGHRSVSWYQQTPGQGLQFLFEYFSETQRNKGNFPGRFSGRQFSNSRSEMNVSTLELGDSALYLCASSQGPRNQPQHFGDGTRLSIL.

Only a few counts were recorded for this clone. The rearrangement uses TRBV30 and TRBJ1-5; D is ambiguous. This CDR3 is built from 13 residues. The germline V gene has CDR1 GTSNPN and CDR2 SVGIG (reference sequence). V lost 4 bases and J 4 bases, leaving 11 bases between the germline ends. The CDR3 DNA is TGTGCCTGGAATCTAGACGGGAATCAGCCCCAGCATTTT. As protein: CAWNLDGNQPQHF.